The clone carrying this T cell receptor (beta chain) has a single count. Its target is not known. TCRdb used MiXCR to reprocess the 5' RACE reads, holding one entry per CDR3 protein. The profile shows 190,000 or so distinct CDR3 sequences, about 13% of them singletons. These data are taken from a study of CD8 T cells in ankylosing spondylitis. Germline CDR1 LGHDT, CDR2 YNNKEL (reference sequence). V was pared by 4 bases and J by 2 bases, with 8 bases between. The CDR3 is 14 amino acids. Study results and limitations: Certain motif variants had earlier appeared in reactive arthritis synovial fluid and blood. From matched ankylosing spondylitis synovial fluid, disease-linked clones were reportedly recovered at significantly enriched levels.

This chain uses TRBV3-1 with TRBJ2-2; D remains unclear. The sequenced material came from blood, either unsorted or a sorted T cell fraction (not recorded which). The clonotype originates from a male donor with ankylosing spondylitis or in good health (not recorded which). The CDR3 DNA sequence: TGTGCCAGCAGCCGATCACTTAACACCGGGGAGCTGTTTTTT. Translated, it gives CASSRSLNTGELFF.